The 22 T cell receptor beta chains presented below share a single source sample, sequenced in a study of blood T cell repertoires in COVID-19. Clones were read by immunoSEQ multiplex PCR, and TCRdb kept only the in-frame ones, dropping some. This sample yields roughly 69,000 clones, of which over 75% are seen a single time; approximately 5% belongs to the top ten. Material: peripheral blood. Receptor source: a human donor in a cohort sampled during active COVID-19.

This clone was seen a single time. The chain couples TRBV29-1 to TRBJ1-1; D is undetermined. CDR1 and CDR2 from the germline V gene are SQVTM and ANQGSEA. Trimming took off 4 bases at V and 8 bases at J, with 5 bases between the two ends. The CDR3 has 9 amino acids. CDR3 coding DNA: TGCAGCGTTGGAGGGGAAGCTTTCTTT. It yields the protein CSVGGEAFF.

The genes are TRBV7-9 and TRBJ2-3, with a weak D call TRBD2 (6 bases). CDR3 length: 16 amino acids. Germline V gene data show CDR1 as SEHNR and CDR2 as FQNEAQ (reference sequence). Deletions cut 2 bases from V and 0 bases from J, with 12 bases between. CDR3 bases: TGTGCCAGCAGCTTATGGAGGGGATCTAGCACAGATACGCAGTATTTT. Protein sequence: CASSLWRGSSTDTQYF.

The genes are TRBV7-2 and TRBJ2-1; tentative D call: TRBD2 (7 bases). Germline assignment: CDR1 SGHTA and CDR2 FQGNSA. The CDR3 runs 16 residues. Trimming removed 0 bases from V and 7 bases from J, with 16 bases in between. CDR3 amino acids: CASSLALGGGQNEQFF. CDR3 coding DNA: TGTGCCAGCAGCTTAGCCCTCGGCGGGGGCCAGAATGAGCAGTTCTTC.

The CDR3 DNA sequence: TGTGCCAGCAGCCAATATCCAGGGAAGGGGTGGGAGCAGTACTTC. It is translated as CASSQYPGKGWEQYF. The J gene is TRBJ2-7, the V gene TRBV3-1 (or the pseudogene TRBV3-2); the D gene is possibly TRBD1 (5 bases). The length of the CDR3 is 15 residues. V lost 2 bases and J lost 7, with 18 bases in between. Germline V gene sequence: CDR1 LGHDT, CDR2 YNNKEL (reference sequence).

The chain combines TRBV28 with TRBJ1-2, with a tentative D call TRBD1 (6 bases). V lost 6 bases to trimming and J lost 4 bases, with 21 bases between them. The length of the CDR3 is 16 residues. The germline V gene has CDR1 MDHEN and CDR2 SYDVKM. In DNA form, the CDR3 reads TGTGCCAGCAGCTTGCGTCGGGGGGCCGGAGGCTATGGCTACACCTTC. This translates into CASSLRRGAGGYGYTF.

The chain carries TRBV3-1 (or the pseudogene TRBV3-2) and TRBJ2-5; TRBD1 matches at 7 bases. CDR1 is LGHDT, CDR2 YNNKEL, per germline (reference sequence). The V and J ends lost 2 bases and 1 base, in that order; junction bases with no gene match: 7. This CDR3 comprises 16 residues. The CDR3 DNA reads TGTGCCAGCAGCCAACGCCAGGGGACAGCCCAAGAGACCCAGTACTTC. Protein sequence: CASSQRQGTAQETQYF.

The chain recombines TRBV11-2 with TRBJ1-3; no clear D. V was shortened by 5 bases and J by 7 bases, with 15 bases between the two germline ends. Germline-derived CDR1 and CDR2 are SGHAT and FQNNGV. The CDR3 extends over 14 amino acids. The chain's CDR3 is CASSGTGNLNTIYF. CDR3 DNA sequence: TGTGCCAGCAGCGGAACCGGGAATCTTAACACCATATATTTT.

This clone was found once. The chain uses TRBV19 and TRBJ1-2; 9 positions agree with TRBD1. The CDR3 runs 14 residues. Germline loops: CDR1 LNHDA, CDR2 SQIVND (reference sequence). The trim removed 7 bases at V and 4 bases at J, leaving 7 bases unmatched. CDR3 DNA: TGTGCCAGTACCTTGGACAGGGGCGGCTATGGCTACACCTTC. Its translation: CASTLDRGGYGYTF.

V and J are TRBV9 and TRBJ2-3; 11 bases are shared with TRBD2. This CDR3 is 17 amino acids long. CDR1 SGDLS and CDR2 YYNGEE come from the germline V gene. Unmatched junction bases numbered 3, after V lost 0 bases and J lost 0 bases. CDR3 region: CASSVGLAGRSTDTQYF. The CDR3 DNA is TGTGCCAGCAGCGTAGGACTAGCGGGGCGAAGCACAGATACGCAGTATTTT.

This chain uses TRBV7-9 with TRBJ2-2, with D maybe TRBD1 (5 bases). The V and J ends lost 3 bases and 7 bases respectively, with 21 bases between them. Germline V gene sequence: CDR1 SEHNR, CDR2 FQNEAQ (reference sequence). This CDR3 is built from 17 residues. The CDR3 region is CASSFSQGNLYGGELFF. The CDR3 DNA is TGTGCCAGCAGCTTCTCCCAGGGTAATTTGTATGGCGGGGAGCTGTTTTTT.

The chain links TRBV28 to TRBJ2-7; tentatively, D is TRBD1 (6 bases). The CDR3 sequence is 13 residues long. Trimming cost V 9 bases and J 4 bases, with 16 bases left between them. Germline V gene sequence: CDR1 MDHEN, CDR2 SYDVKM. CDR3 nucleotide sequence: TGTGCCAGGATATGGGACACGAATTACGAGCAGTACTTC. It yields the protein CARIWDTNYEQYF.

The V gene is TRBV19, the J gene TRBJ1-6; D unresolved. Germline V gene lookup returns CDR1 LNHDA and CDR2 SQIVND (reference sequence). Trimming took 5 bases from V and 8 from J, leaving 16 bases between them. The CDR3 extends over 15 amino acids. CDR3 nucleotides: TGTGCCAGTAGTGACTACGGGAGTGGGGATTCACCCCTCCACTTT. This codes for CASSDYGSGDSPLHF.

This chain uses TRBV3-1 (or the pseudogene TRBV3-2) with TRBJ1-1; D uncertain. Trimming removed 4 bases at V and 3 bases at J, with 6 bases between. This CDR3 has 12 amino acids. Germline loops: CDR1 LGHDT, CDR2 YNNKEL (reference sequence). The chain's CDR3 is CASSLRDTEAFF. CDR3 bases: TGTGCCAGCAGCCTCCGGGACACTGAAGCTTTCTTT.

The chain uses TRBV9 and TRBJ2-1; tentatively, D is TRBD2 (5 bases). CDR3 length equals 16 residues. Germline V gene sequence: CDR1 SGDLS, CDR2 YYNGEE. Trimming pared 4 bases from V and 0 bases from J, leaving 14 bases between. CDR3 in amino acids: CASSPRGSHSYNEQFF. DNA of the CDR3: TGTGCCAGCAGCCCTAGAGGGTCTCACTCCTACAATGAGCAGTTCTTC.

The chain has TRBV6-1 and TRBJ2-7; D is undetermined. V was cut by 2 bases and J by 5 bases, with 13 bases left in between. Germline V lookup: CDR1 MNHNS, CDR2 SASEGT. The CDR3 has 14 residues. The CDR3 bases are TGTGCCAGCAGTGAATTAGCTAGTCGCGACGAGCAGTACTTC. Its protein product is CASSELASRDEQYF.

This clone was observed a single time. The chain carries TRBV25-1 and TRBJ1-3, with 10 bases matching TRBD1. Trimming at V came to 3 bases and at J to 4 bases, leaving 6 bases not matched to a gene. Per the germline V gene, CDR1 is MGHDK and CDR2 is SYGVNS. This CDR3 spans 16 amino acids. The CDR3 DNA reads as TGTGCCAGCAGTGATTTGAGACAGGGGGCAGGAAACACCATATATTTT. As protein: CASSDLRQGAGNTIYF.

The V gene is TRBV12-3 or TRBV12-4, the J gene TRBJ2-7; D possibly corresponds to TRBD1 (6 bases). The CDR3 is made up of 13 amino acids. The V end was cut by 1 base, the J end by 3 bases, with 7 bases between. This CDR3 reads CASSLVDSYEQYF. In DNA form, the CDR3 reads TGTGCCAGCAGTTTAGTGGACAGCTACGAGCAGTACTTC.

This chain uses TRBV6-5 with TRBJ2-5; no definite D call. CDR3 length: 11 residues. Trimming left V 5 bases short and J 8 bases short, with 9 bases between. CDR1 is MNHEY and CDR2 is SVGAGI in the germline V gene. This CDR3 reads CASSPRFTQYF. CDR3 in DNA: TGTGCCAGCAGTCCCAGGTTTACCCAGTACTTC.

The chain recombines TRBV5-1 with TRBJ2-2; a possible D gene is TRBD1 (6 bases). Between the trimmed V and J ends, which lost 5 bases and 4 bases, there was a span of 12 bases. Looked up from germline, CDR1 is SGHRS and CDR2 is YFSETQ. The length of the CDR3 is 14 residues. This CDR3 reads CASSKTGLTGELFF. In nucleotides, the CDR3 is TGCGCCAGCAGTAAGACAGGCCTCACCGGGGAGCTGTTTTTT. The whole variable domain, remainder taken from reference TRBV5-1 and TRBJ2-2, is KAGVTQTPRYLIKTRGQQVTLSCSPISGHRSVSWYQQTPGQGLQFLFEYFSETQRNKGNFPGRFSGRQFSNSRSEMNVSTLELGDSALYLCASSKTGLTGELFFGEGSRLTVL.

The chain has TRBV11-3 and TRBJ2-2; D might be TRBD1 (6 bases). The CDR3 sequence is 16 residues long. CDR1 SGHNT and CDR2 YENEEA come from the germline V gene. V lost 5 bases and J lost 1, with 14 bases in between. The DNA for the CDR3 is TGTGCCAGCAGCCGAGGGGCGACAGGGAACACCGGGGAGCTGTTTTTT. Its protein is CASSRGATGNTGELFF.

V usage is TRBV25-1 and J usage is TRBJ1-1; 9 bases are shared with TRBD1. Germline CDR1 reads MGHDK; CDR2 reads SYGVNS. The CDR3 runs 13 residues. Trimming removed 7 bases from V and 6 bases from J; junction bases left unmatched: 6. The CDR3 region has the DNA TGTGCCAGCAAGGGACAGGGCGTGTCTGAAGCTTTCTTT. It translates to CASKGQGVSEAFF.

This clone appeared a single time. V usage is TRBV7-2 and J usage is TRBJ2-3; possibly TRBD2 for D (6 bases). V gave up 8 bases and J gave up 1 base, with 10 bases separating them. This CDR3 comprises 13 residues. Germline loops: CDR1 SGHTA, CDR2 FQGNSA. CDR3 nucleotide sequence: TGTGCCAGCGGTTGGGAGGGCACAGATACGCAGTATTTT. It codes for CASGWEGTDTQYF. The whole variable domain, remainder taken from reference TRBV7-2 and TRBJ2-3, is GAGVSQSPSNKVTEKGKDVELRCDPISGHTALYWYRQSLGQGLEFLIYFQGNSAPDKSGLPSDRFSAERTGGSVSTLTIQRTQQEDSAVYLCASGWEGTDTQYFGPGTRLTVL.